These 29 T cell receptor beta chains were all obtained from the same sample, sequenced in a study of CD8 T cells in ankylosing spondylitis. One entry per CDR3 protein results from TCRdb running MiXCR on the 5' RACE reads. The sample includes around 210,000 distinct CDR3 sequences, 8% to 9% seen only once; the top ten take around 5.1%. What was sequenced was blood, either unsorted or a sorted T cell fraction (not recorded which). The source is a female donor with ankylosing spondylitis or in good health (not recorded which).

This clonotype was seen at least ten times. The rearrangement uses TRBV28 and TRBJ2-1, with D maybe TRBD2 (6 bases). Trimming took off 8 bases at V and 6 bases at J, with 20 bases between the two ends. The CDR3 length is 15 residues. The V gene's germline CDR1 is MDHEN and CDR2 SYDVKM. The CDR3 is CASSSLGLESNEQFF. In nucleotides, the CDR3 is TGTGCCAGCTCCTCACTGGGACTCGAAAGCAATGAGCAGTTCTTC. Full variable domain (missing parts from reference TRBV28 and TRBJ2-1): DVKVTQSSRYLVKRTGEKVFLECVQDMDHENMFWYRQDPGLGLRLIYFSYDVKMKEKGDIPEGYSVSREKKERFSLILESASTNQTSMYLCASSSLGLESNEQFFGPGTRLTVL.

The chain joins TRBV12-5 to TRBJ2-1; the match to TRBD2 covers 12 bases. Trimming took 2 bases from V and 7 from J; bases not matched to a gene: 12. The CDR3 totals 18 residues. Germline loops: CDR1 LGHNT, CDR2 FRNRAP. The CDR3 is CASGLFPPTSGRINEQFF. The DNA for the CDR3 is TGTGCTAGTGGTTTGTTCCCTCCGACTAGCGGGAGAATAAATGAGCAGTTCTTC.

This clonotype was recorded many times. The chain carries TRBV5-1 and TRBJ2-5; D may correspond to TRBD1 or TRBD2 (5 bases each). From germline, CDR1 is SGHRS and CDR2 YFSETQ. Between the trimmed V and J ends, which lost 4 bases and 9 bases, there was a span of 28 bases. The CDR3 runs to 17 residues. CDR3 DNA sequence: TGCGCCAGCAGCCAGATAGAGGGAACGATTGGGGCACAGGCCCAGTACTTC. It encodes CASSQIEGTIGAQAQYF.

Many counts were recorded for this clonotype. The chain links TRBV6-1 to TRBJ2-1, with TRBD2 matching over 12 bases. CDR1 is MNHNS and CDR2 is SASEGT in the germline V gene. V lost 1 base and J lost 8; bases outside the gene matches: 3. This CDR3 has 15 residues. The CDR3: CASSEGLAGEDEQFF. CDR3 DNA sequence: TGTGCCAGCAGTGAAGGACTAGCGGGAGAGGATGAGCAGTTCTTC.

This clonotype came up many times. This chain links TRBV29-1 with TRBJ1-1; D is possibly TRBD1 (5 bases). The CDR3 runs to 14 residues. V shed 7 bases and J shed 0 bases, with 15 bases lying between them. Looked up from germline, CDR1 is SQVTM and CDR2 is ANQGSEA. DNA of the CDR3: TGCAGCGCTGGGGTTGACAGCATGAACACTGAAGCTTTCTTT. Translating it yields CSAGVDSMNTEAFF.

In its sample, this clonotype was seen many times. The chain has TRBV20-1 and TRBJ2-3, with 12 nucleotides matching TRBD2. From germline, CDR1 is DFQATT and CDR2 SNEGSKA (reference sequence). This CDR3 is built from 16 residues. V trimming: 5 bases; J trimming: 5 bases; junction bases outside the gene matches: 11. CDR3 nucleotides: TGCAGTGCTCCCCGGAGGACTAGCGGGGATATAGATACGCAGTATTTT. Translated, it gives CSAPRRTSGDIDTQYF.

This clonotype was detected ten times or more. The chain is built from TRBV5-1 and TRBJ2-3, with D unclear. V lost 0 bases and J 6 bases, leaving 11 bases between the germline ends. CDR3 size: 14 residues. CDR1 SGHRS and CDR2 YFSETQ come from the germline V gene. CDR3 amino acids: CASSLVLGRDTQYF. In DNA form, the CDR3 reads TGCGCCAGCAGCTTGGTACTGGGTAGGGATACGCAGTATTTT.

This clonotype came up many times. In DNA form, the CDR3 reads TGTGCGACCAGCATAGTACAAGGGGGCAATCAGCCCCAGCATTTT. This gives the protein CATSIVQGGNQPQHF. The chain employs TRBV28 and TRBJ1-5; a weak D match, TRBD1 (5 bases). The CDR3 is made up of 15 amino acids. Germline lookup yields CDR1 MDHEN and CDR2 SYDVKM.

This clonotype was counted ten times or more. V and J are TRBV7-8 and TRBJ1-1; no clear D gene. With 7 bases removed from V and 4 bases from J, the gap between germline ends came to 10 bases. The CDR3 length is 12 residues. Germline CDR1 and CDR2: SGHVS and FQNEAQ. The CDR3 sequence: CASIDVGTEAFF. DNA of the CDR3: TGTGCCAGCATCGATGTAGGCACTGAAGCTTTCTTT.

This clonotype was seen repeatedly, ten times or more. The chain couples TRBV6-5 to TRBJ1-1; D gene ambiguous. There are 15 residues in the CDR3. The germline V gene has CDR1 MNHEY and CDR2 SVGAGI. Trimming removed 0 bases from V and 2 bases from J, with 10 bases in between. CDR3 bases: TGTGCCAGCAGTTACTCCCACTTTCCAAACACTGAAGCTTTCTTT. It translates to CASSYSHFPNTEAFF.

This clonotype was picked up a small number of times. DNA of the CDR3: TGCAGTGCTAGAGTGGACAGCCACAATGAGCAGTTCTTC. Its protein product is CSARVDSHNEQFF. The V and J genes are TRBV20-1 and TRBJ2-1; D perhaps matches TRBD1 (6 bases). The CDR3 consists of 13 residues. Germline loops: CDR1 DFQATT, CDR2 SNEGSKA (reference sequence). Trimming left V 1 base short and J 5 bases short, with 9 bases between.

This clonotype has ten or more counts. This chain uses TRBV20-1 with TRBJ2-1; no clear D. The germline gives CDR1 DFQATT, CDR2 SNEGSKA (reference sequence). Trimming left V 3 bases short and J 8 bases short, with 20 bases between. This CDR3 spans 15 amino acids. CDR3 in amino acids: CSAREKPGLPYEQFF. As DNA, the CDR3 is TGCAGTGCTAGGGAGAAACCGGGCCTCCCCTATGAGCAGTTCTTC.

The chain carries TRBV7-2 and TRBJ2-1; tentatively, D is TRBD2 (6 bases). With 5 bases removed from V and 7 bases from J, the gap between germline ends came to 15 bases. This CDR3 is 14 amino acids long. Germline V lookup: CDR1 SGHTA, CDR2 FQGNSA. In DNA, the CDR3 is TGTGCCAGCAGCCTAGGCGGGGCGGTGAATGAGCAGTTCTTC. It encodes CASSLGGAVNEQFF.

This clonotype was recorded at least ten times. The chain combines TRBV3-1 with TRBJ1-2; tentatively, D is TRBD1 (5 bases). With 3 bases removed from V and 3 bases from J, the gap between germline ends came to 8 bases. Germline-derived CDR1 and CDR2 are LGHDT and YNNKEL (reference sequence). This CDR3 contains 13 residues. The CDR3 DNA is TGTGCCAGCAGCCACGGGGGGGACTATGGCTACACCTTC. Translated: CASSHGGDYGYTF.

This clonotype was recorded at least ten times. The rearrangement links TRBV29-1 to TRBJ2-1, with TRBD1 matching 7 bases. The CDR3 totals 14 residues. The germline V gene encodes CDR1 SQVTM and CDR2 ANQGSEA. Unmatched junction bases numbered 10, after V lost 7 bases and J lost 4 bases. CDR3 region: CSEDSLGQYNEQFF. The CDR3 nucleotides read TGCAGCGAAGATTCGTTGGGACAGTACAATGAGCAGTTCTTC.

This clonotype was picked up many times. The chain couples TRBV7-8 to TRBJ1-1; D remains unclear. The CDR3 covers 11 residues. V lost 0 bases, J lost 7 bases, and 3 bases lay in between. Germline CDR1 and CDR2: SGHVS and FQNEAQ. CDR3 sequence reads: CASSLASEAFF. CDR3 DNA: TGTGCCAGCAGCTTAGCCAGTGAAGCTTTCTTT. The full variable domain, rest sourced from reference TRBV7-8 and TRBJ1-1, is GAGVSQSPRYKVAKRGQDVALRCDPISGHVSLFWYQQALGQGPEFLTYFQNEAQLDKSGLPSDRFFAERPEGSVSTLKIQRTQQEDSAVYLCASSLASEAFFGQGTRLTVV.

This clonotype was counted ten times or more. V and J are TRBV5-1 and TRBJ1-1; tentative D call: TRBD1 (5 bases). The ends were cut back, 7 bases at V and 4 bases at J, with 14 bases in the middle. The CDR3 is 13 residues long. Germline CDR1 is SGHRS and CDR2 is YFSETQ. In DNA form, the CDR3 reads TGCGCCAGCGCGGCACAGGCCCCCACTGAAGCTTTCTTT. It is translated as CASAAQAPTEAFF.

This clonotype was seen at least ten times. V and J are TRBV6-5 and TRBJ2-3; D is perhaps TRBD2 (6 bases). V gave up 0 bases and J gave up 4 bases, with 11 bases separating them. This CDR3 contains 15 residues. CDR1 MNHEY and CDR2 SVGAGI come from the germline V gene. The CDR3 loop is CASSYSGSVADTQYF. Written as DNA, the CDR3 is TGTGCCAGCAGTTACTCCGGGAGTGTTGCAGATACGCAGTATTTT.

This clonotype was picked up a small number of times. This chain connects TRBV20-1 to TRBJ2-1; tentatively, D is TRBD2 (6 bases). The CDR3 is 14 residues long. Germline V CDR1 and CDR2: DFQATT, SNEGSKA (reference sequence). V lost 7 bases, J lost 2 bases, and 15 bases lay in between. The CDR3 bases are TGCAGTGGGGGCGGCGGGACGGCCTACAATGAGCAGTTCTTC. Translating it yields CSGGGGTAYNEQFF.

Turning to this clonotype: This may stem from a read error, because a much larger clone lies one nucleotide away. The V gene is TRBV11-2, the J gene TRBJ1-3; tentative D call: TRBD1 (5 bases). This CDR3 spans 13 amino acids. Germline V lookup: CDR1 SGHAT, CDR2 FQNNGV. The DNA of the CDR3 is TGTGTCATCAGGACACAAACTGGAAACACCATATATTTT. Translating gives CVIRTQTGNTIYF.

This clonotype was observed a few times. V usage is TRBV12-3 or TRBV12-4 and J usage is TRBJ2-3; 7 bases fit TRBD2. The ends lost 7 bases at V and 1 base at J; junction bases unmatched: 5. The CDR3 extends over 14 amino acids. DNA for the CDR3: TGTGCCAGCAATAGAGCGGGACGCACAGATACGCAGTATTTT. This encodes CASNRAGRTDTQYF.

About this clonotype itself: A much larger clone differs by one base, so this may be a read error. The chain couples TRBV27 to TRBJ1-4; a weak D match, TRBD1 (6 bases). CDR3 size: 14 residues. V shed 9 bases and J shed 5 bases, with 16 bases lying between them. Germline loops: CDR1 MNHEY, CDR2 SMNVEV (reference sequence). The CDR3 DNA sequence: TGTGCCAGGGCACCGGGGGCCCCGAATGAAAAACTGTTTTTT. Translated: CARAPGAPNEKLFF.

This clonotype occurred many times. The V and J genes are TRBV5-1 and TRBJ2-7; a possible D gene is TRBD2 (6 bases). Germline CDR1 SGHRS, CDR2 YFSETQ. The CDR3 spans 13 residues. With 4 bases removed from V and 6 bases from J, the gap between germline ends came to 14 bases. The CDR3 nucleotides read TGCGCCAGCAGCCCGGACGTCGGGGGCGAGCAGTACTTC. It codes for CASSPDVGGEQYF.

Ten or more counts support this clonotype. The gene calls are TRBV14 and TRBJ1-1; D is undetermined. Germline-derived CDR1 and CDR2 are SGHDN and FVKESK. The CDR3 has 13 residues. The V and J ends lost 6 bases and 3 bases respectively, with 11 bases between them. CDR3 amino acids: CASRGRGYTEAFF. CDR3 in DNA: TGTGCCAGCAGGGGCCGAGGATACACTGAAGCTTTCTTT.

The gene calls are TRBV7-9 and TRBJ2-1; 12 nucleotides line up with TRBD2. Trimming at V came to 1 base and at J to 12 bases, leaving 7 bases not matched to a gene. CDR3 length: 15 residues. Germline lookup yields CDR1 SEHNR and CDR2 FQNEAQ (reference sequence). The CDR3 DNA follows: TGTGCCAGCAGCTTAGGACTAGCGGGAGAAGTCGGGCAGTTCTTC. It codes for CASSLGLAGEVGQFF. Combining the CDR3 with reference TRBV7-9 and TRBJ2-1 gives the whole variable domain DTGVSQNPRHKITKRGQNVTFRCDPISEHNRLYWYRQTLGQGPEFLTYFQNEAQLEKSRLLSDRFSAERPKGSFSTLEIQRTEQGDSAMYLCASSLGLAGEVGQFFGPGTRLTVL.

In its sample, this clonotype was seen many times. The chain is built from TRBV12-3 or TRBV12-4 and TRBJ2-7; D may be TRBD1 (5 bases). V lost 6 bases and J lost 5, with 17 bases in between. The CDR3 runs to 14 residues. CDR3 amino acids: CASSARPGSHEQYF. The DNA of the CDR3 is TGTGCCAGCAGCGCTCGCCCAGGGTCCCACGAGCAGTACTTC.

This clonotype showed up many times. The chain carries TRBV15 and TRBJ2-5; D possibly corresponds to TRBD2 (5 bases). V was shortened by 0 bases and J by 5 bases, with 7 bases between the two germline ends. CDR1 is LNHNV and CDR2 is YYDKDF in the germline V gene (reference sequence). The CDR3 runs 13 residues. The CDR3 region is CATSRDRGETQYF. The CDR3 region has the DNA TGTGCCACCAGCAGAGATCGAGGGGAGACCCAGTACTTC. The whole variable domain, remainder taken from reference TRBV15 and TRBJ2-5, is DAMVIQNPRYQVTQFGKPVTLSCSQTLNHNVMYWYQQKSSQAPKLLFHYYDKDFNNEADTPDNFQSRRPNTSFCFLDIRSPGLGDTAMYLCATSRDRGETQYFGPGTRLLVL.

Ten or more counts support this clonotype. CDR3 in DNA: TGCAGTGCCGAAACCTCAGGCGTACTTGCCTATGGCTACACCTTC. Amino acid sequence: CSAETSGVLAYGYTF. The rearrangement uses TRBV20-1 and TRBJ1-2; D gene unclear. This CDR3 comprises 15 residues. Trimming removed 6 bases from V and 4 bases from J, with 21 bases in between. Germline V lookup: CDR1 DFQATT, CDR2 SNEGSKA (reference sequence).

This clonotype showed up many times. The J gene is TRBJ2-1, the V gene TRBV5-5; 10 bases fit TRBD1. V dropped 2 bases and J dropped 5; count of bases not matched to a gene: 13. The CDR3 totals 18 residues. Germline-derived CDR1 and CDR2 are SGHKS and YYEKEE (reference sequence). DNA for the CDR3: TGTGCCAGCAGCTTTGAGACAGGGGGCCTGTCTTCGGACAATGAGCAGTTCTTC. Translation: CASSFETGGLSSDNEQFF.